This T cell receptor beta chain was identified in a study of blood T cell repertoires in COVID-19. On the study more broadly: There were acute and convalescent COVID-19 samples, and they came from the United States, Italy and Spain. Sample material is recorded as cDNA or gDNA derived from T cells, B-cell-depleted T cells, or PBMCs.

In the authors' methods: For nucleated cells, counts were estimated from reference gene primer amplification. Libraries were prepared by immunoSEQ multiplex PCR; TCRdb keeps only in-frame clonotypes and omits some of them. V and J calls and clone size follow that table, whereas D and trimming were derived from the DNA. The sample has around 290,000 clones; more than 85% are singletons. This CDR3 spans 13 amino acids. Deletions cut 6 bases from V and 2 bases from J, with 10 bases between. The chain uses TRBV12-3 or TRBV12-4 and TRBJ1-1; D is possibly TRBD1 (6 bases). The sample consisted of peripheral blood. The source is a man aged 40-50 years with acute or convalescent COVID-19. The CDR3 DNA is TGTGCCAGCAGACAGGGTTCCAACACTGAAGCTTTCTTT. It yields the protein CASRQGSNTEAFF.